These 30 T cell receptor beta chains came from one sample sequenced in a study of blood T cell repertoires in COVID-19 (dated by TCRdb to 2018 to 2021). Receptor libraries were prepared by the immunoSEQ multiplex PCR assay. The table was pulled from immuneACCESS by TCRdb, which kept in-frame rearrangements only. Such tables lose some clones; where checked, under half of the loss comes from unresolved V genes, and the rest has no known cause. Present in this sample are under 200,000 clones, around four fifths of which were seen just once. About a tenth of the sample comes from the top ten. Sample: peripheral blood. The receptor source for this set is a woman older than 75 with active or convalescent COVID-19.

The chain is built from TRBV9 and TRBJ1-6, with D possibly being TRBD1 (6 bases). The CDR3 has 14 amino acids. The V end was cut by 3 bases, the J end by 10 bases, with 14 bases between. CDR1 is SGDLS and CDR2 is YYNGEE in the germline V gene. In DNA, the CDR3 is TGTGCCAGCAGCGAACGACCAGGGGAATCACCCCTCCACTTT. It specifies CASSERPGESPLHF.

This clone showed up just once. This chain joins TRBV25-1 and TRBJ1-3; D is unresolved. Trimming left V 5 bases short and J 5 bases short, with 13 bases between. The length of the CDR3 is 14 residues. From germline, CDR1 is MGHDK and CDR2 SYGVNS. DNA for the CDR3: TGTGCCAGCAGTTTATCCGACGGGAGAAACACCATATATTTT. It yields the protein CASSLSDGRNTIYF.

The table lists this clone with a count of one. The V gene is TRBV6-5, the J gene TRBJ2-3, with 12 bases lining up with TRBD1. Unmatched junction bases numbered 6, after V lost 5 bases and J lost 6 bases. CDR1 is MNHEY and CDR2 is SVGAGI in the germline V gene. The CDR3 covers 15 residues. CDR3 residues: CASSMGQGAWDTQYF. The DNA for the CDR3 is TGTGCCAGCAGTATGGGACAGGGGGCTTGGGATACGCAGTATTTT.

This rearrangement joins TRBV5-1 to TRBJ1-1, with D possibly TRBD1 on 5 matching bases. CDR3 length: 15 residues. V was cut by 4 bases and J by 3 bases, with 16 bases left in between. Germline V lookup: CDR1 SGHRS, CDR2 YFSETQ. CDR3 sequence reads: CASSPQRVQDTEAFF. DNA of the CDR3: TGCGCCAGCAGCCCCCAACGGGTACAGGACACTGAAGCTTTCTTT.

This chain links TRBV19 with TRBJ2-1; 9 nucleotides align to TRBD1. Trimming at V came to 3 bases and at J to 8 bases, leaving 8 bases not matched to a gene. This CDR3 has 15 residues. CDR1 is LNHDA and CDR2 is SQIVND in the germline V gene (reference sequence). The CDR3, as DNA: TGTGCCAGTAGTATCGCCGGGACAGGGACCGATGAGCAGTTCTTC. Protein sequence: CASSIAGTGTDEQFF. The full variable domain, in which reference TRBV19 and TRBJ2-1 provide the parts outside the CDR3, is DGGITQSPKYLFRKEGQNVTLSCEQNLNHDAMYWYRQDPGQGLRLIYYSQIVNDFQKGDIAEGYSVSREKKESFPLTVTSAQKNPTAFYLCASSIAGTGTDEQFFGPGTRLTVL.

The V gene is TRBV7-3, the J gene TRBJ2-2; D gene unclear. The CDR3 length is 13 residues. V dropped 5 bases and J dropped 1 base, with 5 bases sitting between them. Per germline, CDR1 SGHTA and CDR2 FQGTGA. The DNA of the CDR3 is TGTGCCAGCAGCCCAAAGAACACCGGGGAGCTGTTTTTT. As protein: CASSPKNTGELFF.

The rearrangement uses TRBV5-5 and TRBJ2-7; perhaps TRBD1 as D (6 bases). Germline values: CDR1 SGHKS, CDR2 YYEKEE (reference sequence). The CDR3 is 15 residues long. V was clipped by 5 bases and J by 1 base, with 16 bases between them. In DNA form, the CDR3 reads TGTGCCAGCAGTCGTGACAGGTGGATATCCTACGAGCAGTACTTC. It yields the protein CASSRDRWISYEQYF.

J is TRBJ2-7 and V is TRBV12-3 or TRBV12-4; D uncertain. V lost 3 bases, J lost 3 bases, and 6 bases lay in between. This CDR3 has 12 residues. The CDR3 sequence is CASSFNNYEQYF. In DNA form, the CDR3 reads TGTGCCAGCAGTTTTAACAACTACGAGCAGTACTTC.

The chain links TRBV15 to TRBJ2-1, with 7 positions matching TRBD1. This CDR3 is built from 13 residues. The ends lost 8 bases at V and 5 bases at J; junction bases unmatched: 6. CDR1 LNHNV and CDR2 YYDKDF come from the germline V gene (reference sequence). The CDR3 spells CATSGQNNNEQFF. Written as DNA, the CDR3 is TGTGCCACCTCGGGACAGAACAACAATGAGCAGTTCTTC.

The DNA of the CDR3 is TGTGCCAGCAGCCAAACCGGGAGACTCCGCACAGATACGCAGTATTTT. Translated: CASSQTGRLRTDTQYF. The chain has TRBV14 and TRBJ2-3; the D gene is possibly TRBD2 (6 bases). Germline assignment: CDR1 SGHDN and CDR2 FVKESK. The CDR3 runs 16 residues. Deletions cut 2 bases from V and 1 base from J, with 13 bases between.

The gene calls are TRBV6-6 and TRBJ2-7; TRBD1 might be the D (6 bases). V lost 6 bases and J 1 base, leaving 16 bases between the germline ends. CDR3 length equals 15 residues. Germline lookup yields CDR1 MNHNY and CDR2 SVGAGI (reference sequence). The CDR3 loop reads CASRSQGDTSYEQYF. The CDR3 coding sequence is TGTGCCAGCAGATCTCAAGGGGACACGTCCTACGAGCAGTACTTC.

The chain has TRBV6-5 and TRBJ2-2; D is perhaps TRBD1 (5 bases). The germline gives CDR1 MNHEY, CDR2 SVGAGI. The V end was cut by 10 bases, the J end by 8 bases, with 14 bases between. The CDR3 loop spans 12 amino acids. CDR3: CATQGPSGELFF. CDR3 DNA: TGTGCCACTCAGGGCCCTTCTGGGGAGCTGTTTTTT.

The genes are TRBV10-3 and TRBJ2-7, with 9 bases that match TRBD2. Germline V gene data show CDR1 as ENHRY and CDR2 as SYGVKD. J gave up 6 bases and V 3 bases, and 6 bases lay outside the gene matches. The CDR3 length is 14 residues. The DNA of the CDR3 is TGTGCCATCAGTGAATCCGGCGGGGGGGTCGAGCAGTACTTC. This codes for CAISESGGGVEQYF.

The chain has TRBV13 and TRBJ2-7; D remains ambiguous. V dropped 4 bases and J dropped 3 bases, with 10 bases sitting between them. CDR1 is PRHDT and CDR2 is FYEKMQ in the germline V gene (reference sequence). The CDR3 runs to 13 residues. CDR3 coding DNA: TGTGCCAGCAGCTCGACTTTAGACTACGAGCAGTACTTC. It yields the protein CASSSTLDYEQYF.

The J gene is TRBJ1-2, the V gene TRBV3-1 (or the pseudogene TRBV3-2); D gene unclear. The length of the CDR3 is 15 residues. Trimming removed 0 bases at V and 7 bases at J, with 15 bases between. The V gene's germline CDR1 is LGHDT and CDR2 YNNKEL (reference sequence). The CDR3 region has the DNA TGTGCCAGCAGCCAAGACTTAGCCCGTGGTGGTGGCTACACCTTC. Translation: CASSQDLARGGGYTF.

The rearrangement joins TRBV7-2 to TRBJ1-5, with no clear D. V lost 4 bases, J lost 0 bases, and 4 bases lay in between. Germline CDR1 reads SGHTA; CDR2 reads FQGNSA. This CDR3 contains 13 residues. The CDR3 sequence is CASSSYSNQPQHF. The CDR3 bases are TGTGCCAGCAGCTCTTATAGCAATCAGCCCCAGCATTTT.

This chain's CDR3 is CASSPSSGGPNTEAFF. The CDR3 region has the DNA TGTGCCAGCAGCCCTTCGAGCGGGGGGCCGAACACTGAAGCTTTCTTT. The rearrangement joins TRBV9 to TRBJ1-1, with D possibly being TRBD1 (6 bases). The CDR3 length is 16 residues. The germline CDR1 and CDR2 sequences are SGDLS and YYNGEE. Between the trimmed V and J ends, which lost 4 bases and 1 base, there was a span of 17 bases.

V usage is TRBV10-3 and J usage is TRBJ1-4; 10 bases are a match to TRBD1. With V trimmed by 0 bases and J by 4 bases, 5 bases remained unmatched. Germline V gives CDR1 ENHRY, CDR2 SYGVKD. This CDR3 contains 17 residues. CDR3 in amino acids: CAISESRQGADNEKLFF. CDR3 DNA sequence: TGTGCCATCAGTGAGTCGAGACAGGGGGCTGATAATGAAAAACTGTTTTTT.

V usage is TRBV6-2 or TRBV6-3 and J usage is TRBJ1-1, with 8 bases matching TRBD1. Germline CDR1 reads MNHEY; CDR2 reads SVGEGT. The V segment lost 6 bases and the J segment 1 base; nucleotides outside the gene matches: 4. The length of the CDR3 is 14 residues. DNA of the CDR3: TGTGCCAGCAGCCCTGGACAGGGGAACACTGAAGCTTTCTTT. Protein sequence: CASSPGQGNTEAFF.

The V gene is TRBV5-1, the J gene TRBJ1-4; the D is unclear. Per germline, CDR1 SGHRS and CDR2 YFSETQ. The CDR3 has 14 residues. The V end lost 4 bases, the J end lost 4 bases, and 11 bases lay between the germline ends. The CDR3 DNA reads TGCGCCAGCAGCCAACGAGGCCGTAATGAAAAACTGTTTTTT. Translation: CASSQRGRNEKLFF.

The chain joins TRBV18 to TRBJ2-7; 9 nucleotides align to TRBD1. The CDR3 has 14 residues. The trim removed 3 bases at V and 3 bases at J, leaving 3 bases unmatched. The germline V gene encodes CDR1 KGHSH and CDR2 LQKENI. CDR3 protein: CASSPGQGRYEQYF. Written as DNA, the CDR3 is TGTGCCAGCTCACCGGGACAGGGACGCTACGAGCAGTACTTC.

Of note for this clone: The same CDR3 can be traced to other DNA sequences in this sample. The chain is built from TRBV5-1 and TRBJ1-1, with TRBD1 as a possible D gene (6 bases). The CDR3 length is 15 residues. The germline CDR1 and CDR2 sequences are SGHRS and YFSETQ. With 2 bases removed from V and 0 bases from J, the gap between germline ends came to 11 bases. CDR3 sequence: CASSLGGTVNTEAFF. The CDR3 coding sequence is TGCGCCAGCAGCTTAGGGGGTACTGTGAACACTGAAGCTTTCTTT.

The chain combines TRBV19 with TRBJ1-3; 8 bases are shared with TRBD1. CDR1 is LNHDA and CDR2 is SQIVND in the germline V gene (reference sequence). Trimming cost V 7 bases and J 3 bases; bases outside gene matches: 8. This CDR3 is built from 15 residues. CDR3 residues: CASTGTGKVGNTIYF. The CDR3 region has the DNA TGTGCCAGTACCGGGACAGGCAAAGTTGGAAACACCATATATTTT.

The chain carries TRBV7-9 and TRBJ1-2, with D maybe TRBD1 (5 bases). V was shortened by 4 bases and J by 9 bases, with 15 bases between the two germline ends. The CDR3 contains 13 residues. CDR1 is SEHNR, CDR2 FQNEAQ, per germline (reference sequence). For the CDR3, the DNA is TGTGCCAGCAGCTCCGACGGACAAGGAAGCTACACCTTC. This gives the protein CASSSDGQGSYTF. The whole variable domain, filled in from reference TRBV7-9 and TRBJ1-2, reads DTGVSQNPRHKITKRGQNVTFRCDPISEHNRLYWYRQTLGQGPEFLTYFQNEAQLEKSRLLSDRFSAERPKGSFSTLEIQRTEQGDSAMYLCASSSDGQGSYTFGSGTRLTVV.

The chain employs TRBV5-6 and TRBJ2-7, with D possibly TRBD2 on 5 matching bases. Germline values: CDR1 SGHDT, CDR2 YYEEEE. The CDR3 contains 14 residues. V lost 2 bases and J 4 bases, leaving 13 bases between the germline ends. CDR3 loop: CASSLGKGVYEQYF. Here the CDR3 DNA reads TGTGCCAGCAGCTTAGGGAAGGGAGTTTACGAGCAGTACTTC.

The chain recombines TRBV9 with TRBJ1-3; the D gene is possibly TRBD1 (6 bases). CDR1 SGDLS and CDR2 YYNGEE come from the germline V gene. The CDR3 consists of 14 residues. The V gene lost 5 bases and the J gene lost 0 bases, with 9 bases spanning the gap. The CDR3 sequence: CASSPGVSGNTIYF. DNA for the CDR3: TGTGCCAGCAGTCCAGGGGTCTCTGGAAACACCATATATTTT.

The gene calls are TRBV4-1 and TRBJ1-2, with 8 bases lining up with TRBD1. V lost 3 bases and J lost 8; bases outside the gene matches: 8. Germline values: CDR1 MGHRA, CDR2 YSYEKL. CDR3 length: 14 amino acids. The CDR3 bases are TGCGCCAGCAGCCAGGCCGGACAGGGATGGGGCTACACCTTC. This encodes CASSQAGQGWGYTF.

The chain employs TRBV7-9 and TRBJ1-1; no clear D gene. Trimming removed 0 bases from V and 3 bases from J, with 8 bases in between. The CDR3 spans 14 residues. The V gene's germline CDR1 is SEHNR and CDR2 FQNEAQ (reference sequence). The CDR3 DNA is TGTGCCAGCAGCTTAGCGTCACAGTACACTGAAGCTTTCTTT. As protein: CASSLASQYTEAFF.

The genes are TRBV6-6 and TRBJ1-4; the D is unclear. The CDR3 length is 14 residues. Germline CDR1 is MNHNY and CDR2 is SVGAGI (reference sequence). V lost 2 bases to trimming and J lost 4 bases, with 8 bases between them. CDR3: CASSYPGFNEKLFF. The CDR3 nucleotides are TGTGCCAGCAGTTACCCGGGGTTTAATGAAAAACTGTTTTTT.

The V and J genes are TRBV5-1 and TRBJ1-2, with D possibly matching TRBD1 (6 bases). Germline CDR1 is SGHRS and CDR2 is YFSETQ. The CDR3 spans 13 residues. The ends were cut back, 3 bases at V and 8 bases at J, with 14 bases in the middle. CDR3 protein: CASSSQGRVGYTF. CDR3 nucleotides: TGCGCCAGCAGCTCACAGGGTAGAGTCGGCTACACCTTC. Supplemented by reference TRBV5-1 and TRBJ1-2, the full variable domain reads KAGVTQTPRYLIKTRGQQVTLSCSPISGHRSVSWYQQTPGQGLQFLFEYFSETQRNKGNFPGRFSGRQFSNSRSEMNVSTLELGDSALYLCASSSQGRVGYTFGSGTRLTVV.